This T cell receptor (beta chain) emerged from a study of T-cell memory formation after mild COVID-19. The wider study: TCR clusters mostly belonged to single donors.

TCRdb processed the 5' RACE reads anew with MiXCR; each CDR3 protein has one entry. Among 90,000 to 130,000 distinct CDR3 sequences, over 15% were seen once, and the ten largest hold 5% to 7%. Study outcomes and limitations: For contracting clones, CD4+ ones sat mainly in CM and EM, CD8+ in EMRA. From day 15 to 85, contracting clones were balanced between CD4 and CD8, whereas later expanders leaned toward CD4+.

Trimming took 5 bases from V and 7 from J, leaving 9 bases between them. The CDR3 has 12 amino acids. Germline-derived CDR1 and CDR2 are KGHSH and LQKENI. Points on this clonotype: The antigen is not known.

Sequences were obtained from PBMCs or a T cell subset sorted from them (not recorded which). The chain joins TRBV18 to TRBJ1-3; D is uncertain. The sequence came from a man between 18 and 35 years old who had mild COVID-19 (a few samples of this study predate the infection). Cell type and time point are not known. This chain's CDR3 is CASSSGRNTIYF. CDR3 nucleotides: TGTGCCAGCTCATCTGGGAGGAACACCATATATTTT.